This record concerns one T cell receptor (beta chain) sequence. The antigen remains undetermined. The data originate from a study of T cell repertoires in cytomegalovirus infection. Whole-study context: Indications came from public TCR beta signatures; they pointed to CMV infection and to a matching HLA type. Study outcomes and limitations: The study identified carriers of CMV plus the relevant HLA from cumulative public TCR beta family frequency. CMV-specific HLA-C-restricted TCR beta clonotypes dominated the ex vivo response.

A single record per CDR3 protein comes from TCRdb applying MiXCR to the reads. The sample carries 750,000 to 900,000 distinct CDR3 sequences, around 29% recorded once. V lost 5 bases and J 0 bases, leaving 20 bases between the germline ends. CDR1 and CDR2 from the germline V gene are SGHVT and SQSDAQ. CDR3 length: 17 amino acids. The clonotype was recovered from a human donor in good health (CMV status not recorded). Some clones in this sample may be carry-over from other donors' samples. The chain uses TRBV7-4 and TRBJ2-7; the D call may be TRBD1 or TRBD2 (6 bases each). The sequences come from cultured CD8+ T cells from PBMCs, collected from culture after CMV antigen stimulation. CDR3 sequence: CASSPGVSWGPSYEQYF. The CDR3 nucleotides read TGTGCCAGCAGCCCGGGGGTTTCATGGGGGCCCTCCTACGAGCAGTACTTC. Together with reference TRBV7-4 and TRBJ2-7, the CDR3 gives the full variable domain: GAGVSQSPRYKVAKRGRDVALRCDSISGHVTLYWYRQTLGQGSEVLTYSQSDAQRDKSGRPSGRFSAERPERSVSTLKIQRTEQGDSAVYLCASSPGVSWGPSYEQYFGPGTRLTVT.